This T cell receptor beta chain is drawn from a study of tumor-infiltrating lymphocytes in primary liver carcinoma. The investigators made TCR beta cDNA from around 530 ng total RNA, using a constant-region primer. Libraries of TCR beta came from three nested multiplex PCR rounds with slightly modified ARM-PCR. TCRdb fed the multiplex PCR reads into MiXCR, producing one record per CDR3 protein. This table has about 310,000 distinct CDR3 sequences, approximately 60% appearing once. This clonotype showed up many times. The source of the blood RNA was unsorted whole blood, and germline DNA was extracted as well. The receptor was isolated from a man aged 35 to 55 with primary liver carcinoma and hepatitis B virus infection. The material sequenced was peripheral blood.

The CDR3 coding sequence is TGCAGCGTAGATGACAGGGAGACCCAGTACTTC. It specifies CSVDDRETQYF. The rearrangement uses TRBV29-1 and TRBJ2-5; perhaps TRBD1 as D (6 bases). Trimming removed 6 bases at V and 5 bases at J, with 10 bases between. The CDR3 loop spans 11 amino acids. Looked up from germline, CDR1 is SQVTM and CDR2 is ANQGSEA. Filled out from reference TRBV29-1 and TRBJ2-5, the complete variable domain reads SAVISQKPSRDICQRGTSLTIQCQVDSQVTMMFWYRQQPGQSLTLIATANQGSEATYESGFVIDKFPISRPNLTFSTLTVSNMSPEDSSIYLCSVDDRETQYFGPGTRLLVL.